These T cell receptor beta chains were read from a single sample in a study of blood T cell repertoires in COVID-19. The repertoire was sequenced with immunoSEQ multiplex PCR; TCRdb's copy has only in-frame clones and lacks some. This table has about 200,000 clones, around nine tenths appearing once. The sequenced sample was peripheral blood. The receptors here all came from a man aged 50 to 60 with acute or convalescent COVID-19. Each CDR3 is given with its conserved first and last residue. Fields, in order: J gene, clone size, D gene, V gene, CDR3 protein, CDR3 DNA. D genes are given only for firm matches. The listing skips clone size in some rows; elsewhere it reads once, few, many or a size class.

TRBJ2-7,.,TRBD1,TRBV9,CASSVGTGGYNEQYF,TGTGCCAGCAGCGTAGGGACAGGGGGTTATAACGAGCAGTACTTC
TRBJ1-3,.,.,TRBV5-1,CASSPGGSGNTIYF,TGCGCCAGCAGCCCCGGGGGCTCTGGAAACACCATATATTTT
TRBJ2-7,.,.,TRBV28,CASSFRQVINHEQYF,TGTGCCAGCAGTTTCCGACAGGTAATCAACCACGAGCAGTACTTC
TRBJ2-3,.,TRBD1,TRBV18,CASSRRDRVTDTQYF,TGTGCCAGCTCACGGCGGGACAGGGTCACAGATACGCAGTATTTT
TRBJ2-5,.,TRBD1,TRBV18,CASSRDRAETQYF,TGTGCCAGCTCACGAGACAGGGCTGAGACCCAGTACTTC
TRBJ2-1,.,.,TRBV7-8,CASTTGTPHGNEQFF,TGTGCCAGCACCACCGGGACTCCACATGGGAATGAGCAGTTCTTC
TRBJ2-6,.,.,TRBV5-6,CASSFQGLGANVLTF,TGTGCCAGCAGCTTCCAGGGTCTCGGGGCCAACGTCCTGACTTTC
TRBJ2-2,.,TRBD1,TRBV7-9,CASSYPGGLSTGELFF,TGTGCCAGCAGCTACCCAGGGGGATTAAGCACCGGGGAGCTGTTTTTT
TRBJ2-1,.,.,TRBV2,CASSGQVVNEQFF,TGTGCCAGCAGTGGGCAGGTTGTGAATGAGCAGTTCTTC
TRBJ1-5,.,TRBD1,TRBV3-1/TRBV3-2,CASSLSRGTGGQPQHF,TGTGCCAGCAGCCTCTCCCGGGGGACAGGGGGACAGCCCCAGCATTTT
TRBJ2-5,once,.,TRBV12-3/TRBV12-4,CASSPHGQETQYF,TGTGCCAGCAGCCCCCACGGGCAAGAGACCCAGTACTTC
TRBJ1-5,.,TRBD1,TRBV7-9,CASSSTGQGNQPQHF,TGTGCCAGCAGCTCTACGGGACAGGGCAATCAGCCCCAGCATTTT
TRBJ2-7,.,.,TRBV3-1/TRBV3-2,CASSFRETSYEQYF,TGTGCCAGCAGCTTTCGGGAAACCTCCTACGAGCAGTACTTC
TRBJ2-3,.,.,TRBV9,CASSVVGWDTQPADTQYF,TGTGCCAGCAGCGTAGTAGGGTGGGACACGCAACCGGCAGATACGCAGTATTTT
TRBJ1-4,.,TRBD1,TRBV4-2,CASSHQPRTGGLSEKLFF,TGTGCCAGCAGCCATCAACCTCGGACAGGGGGCCTGAGTGAAAAACTGTTTTTT
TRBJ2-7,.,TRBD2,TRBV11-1,CASGAGVYEQYF,TGTGCCAGCGGGGCGGGGGTCTACGAGCAGTACTTC